The subject of this entry is one TCR beta chain. This sample is drawn from a study of blood T cell repertoires in COVID-19. The wider study: Researchers got acute and convalescent COVID-19 samples from the United States, Italy and Spain. Sample material is recorded as cDNA or gDNA derived from T cells, B-cell-depleted T cells, or PBMCs.

This CDR3 comprises 16 residues. Per the germline V gene, CDR1 is SGHVS and CDR2 is FNYEAQ. Trimming shortened V by 3 bases and J by 1 base, and 13 bases separated the two germline ends. Study processing details: Amplification of reference gene primers was used by the study to estimate nucleated cell counts. The data were produced by immunoSEQ multiplex PCR, yet TCRdb's version contains in-frame clones alone and is incomplete. V, J and clone size reflect that table, while D and trimming were determined from the DNA. The top ten hold around a quarter of the sample, which has 40,000 to 55,000 clones, about 88% seen once.

This chain connects TRBV7-6 to TRBJ2-1; TRBD2 might be the D (6 bases). The specimen sequenced was peripheral blood. The clonotype was recovered from a human donor in a cohort sampled during active COVID-19. As DNA, the CDR3 is TGTGCCAGCAGCTTCACCGGGACTTTGTCCTACAATGAGCAGTTCTTC. Protein: CASSFTGTLSYNEQFF.